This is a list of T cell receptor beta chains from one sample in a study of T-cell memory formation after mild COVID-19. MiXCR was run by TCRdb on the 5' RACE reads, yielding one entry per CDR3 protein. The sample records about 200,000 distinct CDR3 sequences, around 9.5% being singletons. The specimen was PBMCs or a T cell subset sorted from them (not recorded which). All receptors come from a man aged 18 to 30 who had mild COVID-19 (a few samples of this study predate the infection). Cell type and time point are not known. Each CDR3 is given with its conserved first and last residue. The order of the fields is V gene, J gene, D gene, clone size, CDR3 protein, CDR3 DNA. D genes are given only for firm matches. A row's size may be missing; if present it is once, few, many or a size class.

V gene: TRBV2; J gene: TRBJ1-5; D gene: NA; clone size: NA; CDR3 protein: CASSGGPTGNQPQHF; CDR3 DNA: TGTGCCAGCAGTGGAGGGCCGACCGGCAATCAGCCCCAGCATTTT
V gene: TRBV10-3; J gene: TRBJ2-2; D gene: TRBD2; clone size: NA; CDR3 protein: CAISQRGGLGGELFF; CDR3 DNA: TGTGCCATCAGCCAGCGGGGGGGCCTCGGCGGGGAGCTGTTTTTT
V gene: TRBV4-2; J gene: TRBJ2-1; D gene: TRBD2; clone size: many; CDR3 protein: CASSQGAGGLDEQFF; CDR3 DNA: TGTGCCAGCAGCCAAGGAGCGGGGGGGCTTGATGAGCAGTTCTTC
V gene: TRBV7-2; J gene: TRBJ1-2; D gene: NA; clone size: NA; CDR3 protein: CASSSLMGGYTF; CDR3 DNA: TGTGCCAGCAGCTCCCTAATGGGGGGCTACACCTTC
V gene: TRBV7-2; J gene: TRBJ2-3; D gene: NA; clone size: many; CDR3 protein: CASSFAGPAKDTQYF; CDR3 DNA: TGTGCCAGCAGCTTTGCAGGCCCGGCGAAAGATACGCAGTATTTT
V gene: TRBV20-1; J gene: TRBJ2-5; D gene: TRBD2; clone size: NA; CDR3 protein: CSGSGGRQETQYF; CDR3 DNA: TGCAGTGGTAGCGGGGGGCGACAAGAGACCCAGTACTTC
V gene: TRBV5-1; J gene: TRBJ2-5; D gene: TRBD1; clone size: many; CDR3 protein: CASSFRDRGPQTQYF; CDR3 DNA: TGCGCCAGCAGCTTCCGGGACAGGGGGCCGCAGACCCAGTACTTC
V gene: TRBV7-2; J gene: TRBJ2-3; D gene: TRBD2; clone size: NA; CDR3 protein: CASSHKRGRLTDTQYF; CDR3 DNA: TGTGCCAGCAGCCACAAGCGGGGGAGGCTTACAGATACGCAGTATTTT
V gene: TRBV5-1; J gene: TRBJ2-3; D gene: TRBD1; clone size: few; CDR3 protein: CASSQPGQGTDTQYF; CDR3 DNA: TGCGCCAGCAGCCAACCGGGACAGGGTACAGATACGCAGTATTTT
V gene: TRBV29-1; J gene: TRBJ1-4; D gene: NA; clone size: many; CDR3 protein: CSVEGSTENNEKLFF; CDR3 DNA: TGCAGCGTTGAAGGTTCGACAGAGAATAATGAAAAACTGTTTTTT
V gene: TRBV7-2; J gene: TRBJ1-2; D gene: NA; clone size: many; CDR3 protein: CASSLRRAAYGYTF; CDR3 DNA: TGTGCCAGCAGCTTACGGAGAGCAGCCTATGGCTACACCTTC
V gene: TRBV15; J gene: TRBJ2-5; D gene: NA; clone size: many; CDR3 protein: CATSRGETQYF; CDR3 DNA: TGTGCCACCAGTAGGGGAGAGACCCAGTACTTC
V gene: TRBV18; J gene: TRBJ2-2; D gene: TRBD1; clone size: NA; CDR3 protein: CASSPPRDRVENTGELFF; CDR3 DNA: TGTGCCAGCTCACCACCCCGGGACAGGGTTGAAAACACCGGGGAGCTGTTTTTT
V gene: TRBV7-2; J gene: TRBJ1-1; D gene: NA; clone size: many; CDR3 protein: CASSLAPGMNTEAFF; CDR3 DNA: TGTGCCAGCAGCTTAGCGCCAGGGATGAACACTGAAGCTTTCTTT
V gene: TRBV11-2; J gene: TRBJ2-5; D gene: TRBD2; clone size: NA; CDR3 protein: CASSKSGGQETQYF; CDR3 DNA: TGTGCCAGCAGCAAGAGCGGGGGGCAAGAGACCCAGTACTTC
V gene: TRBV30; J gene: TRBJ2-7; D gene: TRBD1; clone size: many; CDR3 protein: CAWSVLGDRGEQYF; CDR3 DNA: TGTGCCTGGAGTGTATTGGGGGACAGGGGCGAGCAGTACTTC
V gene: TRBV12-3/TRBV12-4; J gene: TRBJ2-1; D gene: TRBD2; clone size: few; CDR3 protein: CASSLLSGATYNEQFF; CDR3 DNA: TGTGCCAGCAGCCTCCTTAGCGGGGCCACCTACAATGAGCAGTTCTTC
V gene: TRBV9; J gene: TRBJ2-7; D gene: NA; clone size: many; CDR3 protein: CASSAGTSSYEQYF; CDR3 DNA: TGTGCCAGCAGCGCCGGGACAAGCTCCTACGAGCAGTACTTC
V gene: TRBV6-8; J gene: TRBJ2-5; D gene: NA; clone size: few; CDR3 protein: CASSYFAEMETQYF; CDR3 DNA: TGTGCCAGCAGTTACTTTGCTGAAATGGAGACCCAGTACTTC
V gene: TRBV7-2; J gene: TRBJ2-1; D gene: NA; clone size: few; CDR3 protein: CASSTMTYNEQFF; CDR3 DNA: TGTGCCAGCAGTACGATGACCTACAATGAGCAGTTCTTC
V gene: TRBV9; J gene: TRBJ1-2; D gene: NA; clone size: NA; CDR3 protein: CASTKTGTPINYGYTF; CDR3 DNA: TGTGCCAGCACGAAAACCGGGACACCAATTAACTATGGCTACACCTTC
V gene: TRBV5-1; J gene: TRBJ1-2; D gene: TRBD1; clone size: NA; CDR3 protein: CASSWDGQGNYGYTF; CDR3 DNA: TGCGCCAGCAGCTGGGACGGACAGGGTAACTATGGCTACACCTTC
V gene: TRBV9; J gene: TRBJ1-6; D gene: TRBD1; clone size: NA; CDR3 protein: CASSGTGFTPLHF; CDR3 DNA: TGTGCCAGCAGCGGGACAGGGTTCACACCCCTCCACTTT
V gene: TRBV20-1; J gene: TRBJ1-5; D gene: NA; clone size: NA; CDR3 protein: CSARVVPSNQPQHF; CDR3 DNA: TGCAGTGCTAGAGTTGTCCCGAGCAATCAGCCCCAGCATTTT
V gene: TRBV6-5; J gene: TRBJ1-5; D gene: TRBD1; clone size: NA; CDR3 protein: CASSTRQGGNQPQHF; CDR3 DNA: TGTGCCAGCAGTACAAGACAGGGCGGCAATCAGCCCCAGCATTTT
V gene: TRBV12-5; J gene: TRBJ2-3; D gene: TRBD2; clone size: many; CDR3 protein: CASATGLAAGDTQYF; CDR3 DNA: TGTGCTAGTGCTACGGGACTAGCGGCTGGAGATACGCAGTATTTT
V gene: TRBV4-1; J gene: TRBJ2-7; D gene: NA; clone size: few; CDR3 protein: CASSHRGLGYEQYF; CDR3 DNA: TGCGCCAGCAGCCACCGGGGGCTGGGCTACGAGCAGTACTTC
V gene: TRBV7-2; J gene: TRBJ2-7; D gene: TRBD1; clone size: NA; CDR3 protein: CASSPDRASYEQYF; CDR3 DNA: TGTGCCAGCAGCCCTGACAGGGCCTCCTACGAGCAGTACTTC
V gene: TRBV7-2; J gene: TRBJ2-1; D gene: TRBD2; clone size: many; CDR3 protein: CASSLRHSGGYNEQFF; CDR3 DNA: TGTGCCAGCAGCTTGAGGCATAGCGGGGGGTACAATGAGCAGTTCTTC
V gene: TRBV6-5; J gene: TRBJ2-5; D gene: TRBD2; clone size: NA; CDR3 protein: CASSYSAGGDWTQYF; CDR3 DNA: TGTGCCAGCAGTTACTCGGCGGGGGGGGACTGGACCCAGTACTTC
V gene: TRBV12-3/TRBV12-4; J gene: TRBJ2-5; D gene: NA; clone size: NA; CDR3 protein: CASSLIPLQAQYF; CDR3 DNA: TGTGCCAGCAGTTTAATCCCGCTTCAGGCCCAGTACTTC
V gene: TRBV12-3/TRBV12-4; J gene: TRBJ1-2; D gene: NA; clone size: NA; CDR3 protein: CASSLVIQAANYGYTF; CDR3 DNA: TGTGCCAGCAGTTTAGTAATCCAGGCAGCTAACTATGGCTACACCTTC
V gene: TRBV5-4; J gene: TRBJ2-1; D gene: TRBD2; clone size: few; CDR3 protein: CASHFAGVSEQFF; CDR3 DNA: TGTGCCAGCCACTTTGCGGGGGTATCTGAGCAGTTCTTC
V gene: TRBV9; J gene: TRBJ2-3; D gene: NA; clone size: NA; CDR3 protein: CASSVVSTADTQYF; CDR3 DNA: TGTGCCAGCAGCGTAGTGTCCACCGCGGATACGCAGTATTTT
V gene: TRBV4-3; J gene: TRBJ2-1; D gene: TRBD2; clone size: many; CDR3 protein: CASSQATSGGSAEQFF; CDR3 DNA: TGCGCCAGCAGCCAGGCCACCAGCGGGGGGTCCGCTGAGCAGTTCTTC
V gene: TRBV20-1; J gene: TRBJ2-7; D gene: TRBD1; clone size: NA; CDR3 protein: CSAKDRGPYEQYF; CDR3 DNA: TGCAGTGCTAAGGACAGGGGCCCCTACGAGCAGTACTTC
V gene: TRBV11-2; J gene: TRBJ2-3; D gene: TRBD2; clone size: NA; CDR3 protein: CASSTGTRGDTQYF; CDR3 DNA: TGTGCCAGCAGCACCGGGACTAGGGGAGATACGCAGTATTTT
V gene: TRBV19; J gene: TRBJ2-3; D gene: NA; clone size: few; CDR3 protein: CASSIRGTDTQYF; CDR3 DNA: TGTGCCAGTAGTATCCGGGGCACAGATACGCAGTATTTT
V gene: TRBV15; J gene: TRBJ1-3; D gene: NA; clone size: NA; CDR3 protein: CATSRDPGNTIYF; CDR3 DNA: TGTGCCACCAGCAGAGATCCAGGAAACACCATATATTTT
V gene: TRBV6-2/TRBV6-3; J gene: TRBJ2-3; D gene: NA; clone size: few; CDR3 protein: CASSPNLGTDTQYF; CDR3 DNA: TGTGCCAGCAGCCCGAATCTCGGCACAGATACGCAGTATTTT
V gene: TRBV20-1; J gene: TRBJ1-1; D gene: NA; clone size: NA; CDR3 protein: CSFRPLKERNTEAFF; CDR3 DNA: TGCAGCTTTAGACCGCTGAAGGAGCGGAACACTGAAGCTTTCTTT
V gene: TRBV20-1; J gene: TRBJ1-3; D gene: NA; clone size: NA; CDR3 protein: CSASPGEAGNTIYF; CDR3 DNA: TGCAGTGCTAGCCCCGGGGAGGCTGGAAACACCATATATTTT
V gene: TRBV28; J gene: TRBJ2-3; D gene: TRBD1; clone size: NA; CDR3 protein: CASSSAQGAPDTQYF; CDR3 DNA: TGTGCCAGCAGTTCCGCGCAGGGGGCCCCAGATACGCAGTATTTT
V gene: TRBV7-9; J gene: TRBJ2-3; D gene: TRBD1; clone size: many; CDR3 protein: CASSYYGQVLDTQYF; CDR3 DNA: TGTGCCAGCAGCTACTACGGACAGGTGCTAGATACGCAGTATTTT
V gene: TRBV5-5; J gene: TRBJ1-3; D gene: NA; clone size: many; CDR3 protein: CASSWEGTDSSGNTIYF; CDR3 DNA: TGTGCCAGCAGCTGGGAAGGGACGGATAGCTCTGGAAACACCATATATTTT
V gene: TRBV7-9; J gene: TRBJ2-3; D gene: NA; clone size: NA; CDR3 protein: CASSSPRDTQYF; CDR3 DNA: TGTGCCAGCAGCTCGCCCCGAGATACGCAGTATTTT
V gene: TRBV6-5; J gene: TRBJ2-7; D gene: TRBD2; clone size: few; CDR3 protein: CASSKLAGDNEQYF; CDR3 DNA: TGTGCCAGCAGTAAACTAGCGGGGGACAACGAGCAGTACTTC
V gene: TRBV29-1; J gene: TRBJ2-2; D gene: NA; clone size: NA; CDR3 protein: CSVEVHRATGELFF; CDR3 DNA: TGCAGCGTTGAGGTTCACAGGGCCACCGGGGAGCTGTTTTTT
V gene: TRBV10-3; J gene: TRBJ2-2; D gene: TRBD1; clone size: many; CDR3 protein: CATRTGGAKDTGELFF; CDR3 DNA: TGTGCCACCAGGACAGGGGGCGCGAAGGACACCGGGGAGCTGTTTTTT
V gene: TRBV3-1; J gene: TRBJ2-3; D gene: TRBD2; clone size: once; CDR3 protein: CASSQRSGGYTDTQYF; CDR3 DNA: TGTGCCAGCAGCCAGCGTAGCGGGGGGTACACAGATACGCAGTATTTT
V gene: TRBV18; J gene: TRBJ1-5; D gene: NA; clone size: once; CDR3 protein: CASSIGLNSNQPQHF; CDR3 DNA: TGTGCCAGCTCAATTGGACTGAATAGCAATCAGCCCCAGCATTTT